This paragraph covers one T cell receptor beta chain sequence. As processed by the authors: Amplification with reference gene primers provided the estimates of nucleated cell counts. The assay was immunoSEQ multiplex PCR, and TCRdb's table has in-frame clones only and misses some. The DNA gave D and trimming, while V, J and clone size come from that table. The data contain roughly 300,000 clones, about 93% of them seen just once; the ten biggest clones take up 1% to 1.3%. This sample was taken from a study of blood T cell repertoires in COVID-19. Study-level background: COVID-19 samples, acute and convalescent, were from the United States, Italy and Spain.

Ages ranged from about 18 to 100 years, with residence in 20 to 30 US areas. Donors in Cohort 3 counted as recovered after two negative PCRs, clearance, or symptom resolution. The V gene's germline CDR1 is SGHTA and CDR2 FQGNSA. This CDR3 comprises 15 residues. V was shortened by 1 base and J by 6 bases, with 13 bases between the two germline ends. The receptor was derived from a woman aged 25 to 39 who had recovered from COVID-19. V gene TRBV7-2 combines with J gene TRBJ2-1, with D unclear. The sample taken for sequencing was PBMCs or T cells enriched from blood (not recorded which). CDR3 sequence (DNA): TGTGCCAGCAGCTTAGATCCGGCAGGATTCAATGAGCAGTTCTTC. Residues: CASSLDPAGFNEQFF.